This T cell receptor (beta chain) was sequenced during a study of lung T cells in sarcoidosis with Löfgren's syndrome. TCRdb used MiXCR to reprocess the reads, holding one entry per CDR3 protein. The profile shows some 65,000 distinct CDR3 sequences, approximately 21% of them singletons. The sequence was obtained from a human donor with sarcoidosis (Löfgren's syndrome or another form), or a control subject (not recorded which). Sequencing used CD4+ T cells from PBMCs.

In DNA, the CDR3 is TGTGCCAGCAGCCCCCTTAAAAGGCAGGCTACTAACTATGGCTACACCTTC. Translated, it gives CASSPLKRQATNYGYTF. The gene calls are TRBV11-2 and TRBJ1-2; no reliable D call. This CDR3 contains 17 residues. Trimming took off 5 bases at V and 0 bases at J, with 19 bases between the two ends. Germline values: CDR1 SGHAT, CDR2 FQNNGV.